Described below is a single T cell receptor (beta chain) sequence and its context. This clonotype was observed a few times. Its antigen has not been determined. It has no much larger one-base neighbor in the sample; base qualities were not kept. Receptors were amplified or captured by 5' RACE. The data were produced on an Illumina HiSeq 2000. A universal primer binding site was introduced by template switching, and a unique molecular identifier was present in the final cDNA, enabling accurate counting of TCR cDNA molecules. Specific primers in the conserved constant-segment region were used to synthesize first-strand cDNA for the TCR alpha and beta chains. To control for contamination, each cDNA library was double barcoded with a SMART-Mk sample barcode plus Illumina barcodes. Two successive PCR steps introduced TruSeq adapter sequences along with Illumina sample barcodes. The TCR alpha and beta cDNA libraries were sequenced on the Illumina HiSeq platform using custom primers. The study's own analysis went as follows. MiGEC was used to process raw reads and extract unique molecular identifiers, and MiXCR was used to find CDR3 positions. For each individual, recombination models were inferred using an EM algorithm with the repgenHMM and IGoR tools. The tcR package in R was used for shared clonotype analysis, with sharing normalized by the product of cloneset sizes. To study raw recombination without the effects of thymic and clonal selection, out-of-frame nonproductive sequences were analyzed. The public reads were quality trimmed at Q25 with fastp and then assembled into clones with MiXCR by TCRdb, keeping productive beta chains. Here each entry gathers all rows of one CDR3 protein and keeps the most common genes and DNA. The V and J calls were determined by TCRdb, not by the authors. Within this sample are about 890,000 distinct CDR3 sequences, with around 12% of them counted one time only. 1.5% to 2% of the sample is held by the ten biggest clonotypes.

Every donor was a healthy Caucasian. Three pairs of female monozygotic twins, all aged roughly 18 to 30 years, were included in the twin cohort. Peripheral blood mononuclear cells were the source from which RNA for the TCR libraries was isolated. This sample is drawn from a study of identical twins (dated by TCRdb to between 2015 and 2016). A note on the overall study: The study deep-sequenced TCR alpha and beta repertoires from monozygotic twins, unrelated adults of various ages and cord blood to test whether fetal clonotypes persist. Replicate twin experiments were performed at different times using different library preparation protocols to rule out contamination.

CDR3 length: 15 amino acids, cysteine to phenylalanine. CDR3 DNA only is kept here, 45 bases in frame from base 1. Compared with germline, V lacks 4 bases and J lacks 8 bases; bases without a gene match: 7. CDR1 and CDR2, looked up from the germline V gene, are SGDLS and YYNGEE. The paper's findings and limits, for the study overall: Out-of-frame TCR alpha sequences shared between twins showed an excess of low generation-probability sequences compared with coincidental sharing between unrelated individuals. Because the same donors could not be followed over many years, the conclusions relied on cross-sectional statistical analysis. Zero-insertion analyses could be partly confounded by invariant T cells such as MAIT and iNKT, although diverse VJ usage argued against such confounding for most clonotypes. In monozygotic twins, out-of-frame TCR alpha sharing was systematically underestimated by recombination models, although the models agreed with sharing between unrelated individuals. Excess twin sharing in beta out-of-frame sequences was weaker because fewer shared sequences lowered the signal-to-noise ratio. Fewer insertions were carried by abundant cord blood beta clonotypes; a weaker similar trend was observed in young adult naive repertoires, while no such trend was observed in memory repertoires.

These same records also appear under a second study, on yellow fever vaccine responses in identical twins. The second publication reports: According to the authors, in identical twins the way T cells responded to vaccination appeared partly convergent and partly personalized. In the study, vaccine-responding T cell clones were precisely tracked in identical twins.

The V and J genes are TRBV9 and TRBJ2-1, with 12 junctional bases fitting TRBD2. Specimen: PBMCs. The sequence derives from a woman under 30 in good health. The CDR3 reads as follows: CASSPLRLAGDEQFF. The bases read TGTGCCAGCAGCCCATTACGACTAGCGGGAGATGAGCAGTTCTTC.